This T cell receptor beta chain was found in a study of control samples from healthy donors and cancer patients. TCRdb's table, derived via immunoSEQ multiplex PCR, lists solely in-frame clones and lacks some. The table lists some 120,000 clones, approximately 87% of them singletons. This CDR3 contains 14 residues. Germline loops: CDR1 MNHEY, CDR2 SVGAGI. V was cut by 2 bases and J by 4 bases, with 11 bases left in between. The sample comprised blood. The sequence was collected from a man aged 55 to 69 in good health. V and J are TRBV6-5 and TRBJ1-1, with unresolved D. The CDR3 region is CASSYEGYGTEAFF. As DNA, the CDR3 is TGTGCCAGCAGTTACGAGGGTTACGGCACTGAAGCTTTCTTT.